Following are 32 T cell receptor beta chains from one sample sequenced in a study of blood T cell repertoires in COVID-19. Assay: immunoSEQ multiplex PCR; the TCRdb copy retains only in-frame clones and omits some. Of 50,000 to 65,000 clones in the sample, around four fifths were seen once. The specimen sequenced was peripheral blood. The source is a human donor in a cohort sampled during active COVID-19.

V gene TRBV21-1 combines with J gene TRBJ1-5; the table names TRBD1, a call not compared with the DNA. TRBV21-1 is termed a pseudogene. This CDR3 has 15 amino acids. The CDR3 here is CASTSDRGNDQPQHF. Here the CDR3 DNA reads TGTGCCAGCACCAGTGACAGGGGCAATGATCAGCCCCAGCATTTT.

The count of this clone is one. The chain couples TRBV12-3 or TRBV12-4 to TRBJ2-7; TRBD1 is a possible D gene (6 bases). This CDR3 has 13 residues. Trimming removed 4 bases from V and 6 bases from J, with 13 bases in between. Here the CDR3 DNA reads TGTGCCAGCAGTTCCCGGACAGCCTTCGAGCAGTACTTC. Its translation: CASSSRTAFEQYF.

This chain connects TRBV19 to TRBJ1-5, with D uncertain. Germline V gene data show CDR1 as LNHDA and CDR2 as SQIVND (reference sequence). The CDR3 has 15 amino acids. V was trimmed by 10 bases and J by 4 bases, leaving 20 bases between them. DNA for the CDR3: TGTGCCACTAAGATCCGTACTCAGCGGAATCAGCCCCAGCATTTT. The encoded protein is CATKIRTQRNQPQHF.

This rearrangement joins TRBV4-2 to TRBJ2-4; 10 bases agree with TRBD2. From germline, CDR1 is LGHNA and CDR2 YNFKEQ. CDR3 size: 16 residues. Trimming removed 0 bases from V and 1 base from J; junction bases left unmatched: 0. The CDR3 spells CASSQELAGAKNIQYF. The CDR3 DNA reads TGTGCCAGCAGCCAAGAACTAGCGGGGGCCAAAAACATTCAGTACTTC.

CDR3 sequence (DNA): TGTGCCAGCAGTGAAACAGGGGCGCGTGAAAAACTGTTTTTT. It is translated as CASSETGAREKLFF. V and J are TRBV6-1 and TRBJ1-4, with 7 bases identical to TRBD1. CDR1 is MNHNS and CDR2 is SASEGT in the germline V gene. V dropped 2 bases and J dropped 7; count of bases not matched to a gene: 4. The length of the CDR3 is 14 residues.

The chain combines TRBV18 with TRBJ2-7; D unresolved. CDR1 and CDR2 (germline): KGHSH, LQKENI. The CDR3 is 13 amino acids. Deletions cut 5 bases from V and 3 bases from J, with 11 bases between. CDR3 in amino acids: CASSVTANYEQYF. As DNA, the CDR3 is TGTGCCAGCTCAGTAACAGCTAACTACGAGCAGTACTTC.

As regards this clone: The junction departs from germline at one end; a sequencing error may be responsible. V and J are TRBV7-9 and TRBJ2-1; D might be TRBD2 (6 bases). The germline V gene has CDR1 SEHNR and CDR2 FQNEAQ (reference sequence). The CDR3 sequence is 12 residues long. CDR3 sequence: CASGFSGLEQFF. The CDR3 DNA reads as TGTGCCAGCGGCTTCTCGGGACTTGAGCAGTTCTTC.

V is TRBV4-1 and J is TRBJ2-1, with 8 bases matching TRBD1. The CDR3 has 16 residues. Germline V lookup: CDR1 MGHRA, CDR2 YSYEKL. The ends lost 1 base at V and 5 bases at J; junction bases unmatched: 7. This chain's CDR3 is CASSQGTGYYNNEQFF. In DNA, the CDR3 is TGCGCCAGCAGCCAAGGGACAGGGTATTATAACAATGAGCAGTTCTTC.

The chain links TRBV5-1 to TRBJ2-1, with 7 bases that match TRBD1. V lost 0 bases and J lost 5; bases outside the gene matches: 11. Germline CDR1 SGHRS, CDR2 YFSETQ. CDR3 length equals 17 residues. The DNA for the CDR3 is TGCGCCAGCAGCTTGGCGAAATGGACAGGACCGAACAATGAGCAGTTCTTC. Translated, it gives CASSLAKWTGPNNEQFF.

Comments on this clone: This CDR3 is also generated by other DNA sequences in the sample. The gene calls are TRBV11-2 and TRBJ2-3; D remains unclear. The CDR3 has 15 amino acids. Germline-derived CDR1 and CDR2 are SGHAT and FQNNGV. The V and J ends lost 3 bases and 0 bases respectively, with 10 bases between them. This CDR3 is CASSLSSGSTDTQYF. CDR3 coding DNA: TGTGCCAGCAGCTTGAGCTCCGGTAGCACAGATACGCAGTATTTT.

This clone was seen more than once but under ten times. The rearrangement joins TRBV2 to TRBJ1-5, with D perhaps TRBD1 (6 bases). Trimming cost V 6 bases and J 3 bases, with 12 bases left between them. The CDR3 has 14 amino acids. Germline values: CDR1 SNHLY, CDR2 FYNNEI. CDR3 DNA sequence: TGTGCCAGCAGGGAGACAGGCTACAATCAGCCCCAGCATTTT. Its translation: CASRETGYNQPQHF.

The rearrangement uses TRBV10-2 and TRBJ1-1; TRBD1 might be the D (5 bases). V was cut by 4 bases and J by 10 bases, with 19 bases left in between. The CDR3 is 14 amino acids. CDR1 is WSHSY and CDR2 is SAAADI in the germline V gene. CDR3 in amino acids: CASSVTGTSFGAFF. In DNA, the CDR3 is TGCGCCAGCAGTGTTACAGGCACTTCGTTCGGAGCTTTCTTT.

The genes are TRBV5-6 and TRBJ1-2; no reliable D call. V shed 5 bases and J shed 3 bases, with 20 bases lying between them. Germline V gene sequence: CDR1 SGHDT, CDR2 YYEEEE. The CDR3 has 16 residues. CDR3 DNA: TGTGCCAGCAGGAATGAAGGGCGCGGGGTAGACTATGGCTACACCTTC. Translated, it gives CASRNEGRGVDYGYTF.

The rearrangement joins TRBV20-1 to TRBJ1-2, with D unclear. The CDR3 has 11 amino acids. Germline V gives CDR1 DFQATT, CDR2 SNEGSKA (reference sequence). With 6 bases removed from V and 7 bases from J, the gap between germline ends came to 12 bases. The CDR3 DNA follows: TGCAGTGCGCCCTCGGGATTTGGCTACACCTTC. It specifies CSAPSGFGYTF.

V gene TRBV5-1 combines with J gene TRBJ1-2, with 11 bases lining up with TRBD1. Looked up from germline, CDR1 is SGHRS and CDR2 is YFSETQ. J was trimmed by 2 bases and V by 5 bases; bases with no gene match: 5. The CDR3 runs 15 residues. The CDR3 coding sequence is TGCGCCAGCAGGCTGTGGACAGGGGGCAACTATGGCTACACCTTC. Translating it yields CASRLWTGGNYGYTF.

V gene TRBV18 combines with J gene TRBJ2-1, with 8 bases lining up with TRBD2. The ends lost 5 bases at V and 6 bases at J; junction bases unmatched: 9. The CDR3 totals 15 residues. Per the germline V gene, CDR1 is KGHSH and CDR2 is LQKENI. The DNA for the CDR3 is TGTGCCAGCTCAGGAGCGGGAGTTTCGGGCAATGAGCAGTTCTTC. Encoded protein: CASSGAGVSGNEQFF.

This sequence joins TRBV11-3 and TRBJ1-1; D gene unclear. CDR1 is SGHNT, CDR2 YENEEA, per germline. V lost 1 base and J lost 1, with 4 bases in between. CDR3 length equals 13 residues. CDR3 coding DNA: TGTGCCAGCAGCTTAGTGAGGAACACTGAAGCTTTCTTT. This encodes CASSLVRNTEAFF. Drawing the rest from reference TRBV11-3 and TRBJ1-1, the complete variable domain is EAGVVQSPRYKIIEKKQPVAFWCNPISGHNTLYWYLQNLGQGPELLIRYENEEAVDDSQLPKDRFSAERLKGVDSTLKIQPAELGDSAVYLCASSLVRNTEAFFGQGTRLTVV.

This clone was observed a single time. The chain couples TRBV6-5 to TRBJ1-1; TRBD1 might be the D (6 bases). The germline CDR1 and CDR2 sequences are MNHEY and SVGAGI. The CDR3 length is 13 residues. With 5 bases removed from V and 6 bases from J, the gap between germline ends came to 13 bases. This CDR3 reads CASSLKRQAEAFF. The CDR3 nucleotides are TGTGCCAGCAGTCTAAAACGACAGGCTGAAGCTTTCTTT.

The CDR3 here is CASSFFPQGALGYEQYF. The CDR3, as DNA: TGCGCCAGCAGCTTCTTCCCTCAGGGGGCGCTGGGGTACGAGCAGTACTTC. V usage is TRBV5-1 and J usage is TRBJ2-7; 8 positions match TRBD1. Germline V lookup: CDR1 SGHRS, CDR2 YFSETQ. Trimming removed 2 bases from V and 4 bases from J; junction bases left unmatched: 14. The CDR3 spans 17 residues.

The chain recombines TRBV5-1 with TRBJ2-7; 9 positions agree with TRBD1. The CDR3 is 15 amino acids. Germline V gene lookup returns CDR1 SGHRS and CDR2 YFSETQ. Trimming at V came to 4 bases and at J to 0 bases, leaving 5 bases not matched to a gene. The CDR3 DNA reads TGCGCCAGCAGCATCGGGACAGGGTACTCCTACGAGCAGTACTTC. Its protein is CASSIGTGYSYEQYF.

This clone was counted a few times. The J gene is TRBJ1-3, the V gene TRBV6-5; 9 nucleotides align to TRBD1. The V and J ends lost 7 bases and 3 bases, in that order; junction bases with no gene match: 4. Germline V gives CDR1 MNHEY, CDR2 SVGAGI. The CDR3 has 14 amino acids. Here the CDR3 reads CASKGTGIGNTIYF. Here the CDR3 DNA reads TGTGCCAGCAAAGGGACAGGGATTGGAAACACCATATATTTT.

This chain links TRBV10-1 with TRBJ2-1; 11 bases line up with TRBD2. The CDR3 has 15 residues. With 5 bases clipped from V and 4 bases from J, the junction kept 4 bases outside the gene matches. CDR1 and CDR2 from the germline V gene are WNHNN and SYGVQD (reference sequence). CDR3 coding DNA: TGCGCCAGCAGTCTCATAGCGGGGGGGTACAATGAGCAGTTCTTC. As protein: CASSLIAGGYNEQFF.

V usage is TRBV5-1 and J usage is TRBJ2-1; 12 nucleotides align to TRBD2. Germline V CDR1 and CDR2: SGHRS, YFSETQ. J gave up 7 bases and V 4 bases, and 9 bases lay outside the gene matches. The CDR3 has 16 amino acids. In nucleotides, the CDR3 is TGCGCCAGCAGCCCGCCGACTAGCGGGGGAGATAATGAGCAGTTCTTC. Translation: CASSPPTSGGDNEQFF.

The chain joins TRBV5-4 to TRBJ1-1; D call uncertain. In germline, CDR1 is SGHNT, CDR2 YYREEE (reference sequence). This CDR3 is 13 amino acids long. The V gene lost 0 bases and the J gene lost 6 bases, with 9 bases spanning the gap. The CDR3 nucleotides are TGTGCCAGCAGCTTGGAAGGGAGGGCTGAAGCTTTCTTT. Translation: CASSLEGRAEAFF.

The V gene is TRBV6-6, the J gene TRBJ1-1; D unresolved. CDR3 length: 14 residues. Germline CDR1 MNHNY, CDR2 SVGAGI (reference sequence). V shed 2 bases and J shed 0 bases, with 7 bases lying between them. The CDR3 region has the DNA TGTGCCAGCAGTTACCCCCGGTTGAACACTGAAGCTTTCTTT. This encodes CASSYPRLNTEAFF.

In its sample, this clone was seen a few times. The J gene is TRBJ2-1, the V gene TRBV2, with TRBD2 matching over 10 bases. The CDR3 length is 17 residues. The germline V gene has CDR1 SNHLY and CDR2 FYNNEI. Losses at the gene ends were 4 bases for V and 1 base for J; bases not matched to a gene: 7. CDR3: CASSVRASGSSYNEQFF. The DNA for the CDR3 is TGTGCCAGCAGTGTTAGGGCTAGCGGGAGTTCCTACAATGAGCAGTTCTTC.

The chain joins TRBV4-2 to TRBJ1-1; 8 bases fit TRBD1. The CDR3 is made up of 16 amino acids. V shed 2 bases, J shed 5 bases, and the junction held 10 bases outside the gene matches. Germline-derived CDR1 and CDR2 are LGHNA and YNFKEQ. The CDR3 region has the DNA TGTGCCAGCAGCCAATCCCAACAGGGGGAGGGTACTGAAGCTTTCTTT. It yields the protein CASSQSQQGEGTEAFF.

The chain employs TRBV24-1 and TRBJ2-3; the D gene is possibly TRBD1 (7 bases). CDR3 length equals 15 residues. The germline gives CDR1 KGHDR, CDR2 SFDVKD. V was pared by 6 bases and J by 1 base, with 13 bases between. The CDR3 region has the DNA TGTGCCACCAGTCACACAGGGGAGGGCACAGATACGCAGTATTTT. Its protein is CATSHTGEGTDTQYF.

This clone was found once. This chain links TRBV5-1 with TRBJ2-6, with 8 bases matching TRBD1. The ends lost 4 bases at V and 3 bases at J; junction bases unmatched: 12. Looked up from germline, CDR1 is SGHRS and CDR2 is YFSETQ. The CDR3 extends over 18 amino acids. DNA for the CDR3: TGCGCCAGCAGCCCACTGACAGGGGAGCTGCGTGGGGCCAACGTCCTGACTTTC. It codes for CASSPLTGELRGANVLTF.

This clone was seen only once. The J gene is TRBJ2-1, the V gene TRBV19, with TRBD2 as a possible D gene (6 bases). CDR1 and CDR2 from the germline V gene are LNHDA and SQIVND (reference sequence). Deletions cut 8 bases from V and 4 bases from J, with 15 bases between. This CDR3 spans 14 amino acids. DNA of the CDR3: TGTGCCAGTGGAGACGGAGGGCGGTACAATGAGCAGTTCTTC. Encoded protein: CASGDGGRYNEQFF. Variable domain in full (rest from reference TRBV19 and TRBJ2-1): DGGITQSPKYLFRKEGQNVTLSCEQNLNHDAMYWYRQDPGQGLRLIYYSQIVNDFQKGDIAEGYSVSREKKESFPLTVTSAQKNPTAFYLCASGDGGRYNEQFFGPGTRLTVL.

Written as DNA, the CDR3 is TGTGCCAGCTCGCTGGGACAGGGGTTAACTGAAGCTTTCTTT. Protein sequence: CASSLGQGLTEAFF. The chain couples TRBV18 to TRBJ1-1; TRBD1 aligns across 10 bases. CDR1 is KGHSH, CDR2 LQKENI, per germline. J was trimmed by 5 bases and V by 6 bases; bases with no gene match: 6. The CDR3 loop spans 14 amino acids.

The V gene is TRBV19, the J gene TRBJ2-3; 9 bases are a match to TRBD2. The germline gives CDR1 LNHDA, CDR2 SQIVND (reference sequence). This CDR3 spans 14 amino acids. V gave up 7 bases and J gave up 4 bases; unmatched junction bases: 6. DNA for the CDR3: TGTGCCAGTAACAGGGCGGGGGGGTCAGATACGCAGTATTTT. Residues: CASNRAGGSDTQYF.